This is a list of T cell receptor beta chains from one sample in a study of T cells in Graves' hyperthyroidism and ophthalmopathy. A single record per CDR3 protein comes from TCRdb applying MiXCR to the multiplex PCR reads. The top ten hold roughly 7.1% of the sample, which has some 570,000 distinct CDR3 sequences, approximately 15% seen once. The sequenced sample consisted of blood. Receptors originate from a woman younger than 30 with Graves' ophthalmopathy. Both conserved end residues are part of each CDR3. The order of the fields is V gene, J gene, CDR3 protein.

V gene: TRBV6-1
J gene: TRBJ2-5
CDR3 protein: CASSGQGKETQYF

V gene: TRBV7-9
J gene: TRBJ2-1
CDR3 protein: CASSLAGGWYNEQFF

V gene: TRBV19
J gene: TRBJ2-7
CDR3 protein: CASSIDLDGAYEQYF

V gene: TRBV5-1
J gene: TRBJ2-2
CDR3 protein: CASSSVGGYTGELFF

V gene: TRBV29-1
J gene: TRBJ2-2
CDR3 protein: CSVEITNTGELFF

V gene: TRBV6-1
J gene: TRBJ2-1
CDR3 protein: CASSPGAWEQFF

V gene: TRBV9
J gene: TRBJ1-1
CDR3 protein: CASSGSQTAEAFF

V gene: TRBV7-2
J gene: TRBJ2-7
CDR3 protein: CASSLTNSYEQYF

V gene: TRBV27
J gene: TRBJ1-2
CDR3 protein: CASSITDLLYGYTF

V gene: TRBV27
J gene: TRBJ2-1
CDR3 protein: CASSSLTSGRAWEQFF

V gene: TRBV2
J gene: TRBJ1-5
CDR3 protein: CASSDRNNQPQHF

V gene: TRBV6-1
J gene: TRBJ1-2
CDR3 protein: CASSEARMGGYTF

V gene: TRBV5-6
J gene: TRBJ2-3
CDR3 protein: CASSPDPDTQYF

V gene: TRBV20-1
J gene: TRBJ2-7
CDR3 protein: CSARASGAYYEQYF

V gene: TRBV28
J gene: TRBJ2-2
CDR3 protein: CASSSPPSRDTGELFF

V gene: TRBV28
J gene: TRBJ2-2
CDR3 protein: CASRALNTGELFF

V gene: TRBV14
J gene: TRBJ2-1
CDR3 protein: CASSQDRGQGGNEQFF

V gene: TRBV5-1
J gene: TRBJ2-3
CDR3 protein: CASSLGGLAGLNTQYF

V gene: TRBV27
J gene: TRBJ2-1
CDR3 protein: CASSFRVDEQFF

V gene: TRBV20-1
J gene: TRBJ2-1
CDR3 protein: CSARDGPGGGRAFNEQFF

V gene: TRBV18
J gene: TRBJ2-7
CDR3 protein: CASSPHILWGYEQYF

V gene: TRBV12-3/TRBV12-4
J gene: TRBJ2-7
CDR3 protein: CASSFGTGWGEQYF

V gene: TRBV6-1
J gene: TRBJ1-2
CDR3 protein: CASGNPGDAGWGYTF

V gene: TRBV28
J gene: TRBJ2-7
CDR3 protein: CASTALGDSMAWEQYF

V gene: TRBV7-2
J gene: TRBJ1-4
CDR3 protein: CASSLEGGFDEKLFF

V gene: TRBV5-6
J gene: TRBJ1-2
CDR3 protein: CASSLRNTGNSGYTF

V gene: TRBV27
J gene: TRBJ2-3
CDR3 protein: CATRLAGRTDTQYF

V gene: TRBV27
J gene: TRBJ2-1
CDR3 protein: CASSLVLAGPDNEQFF

V gene: TRBV27
J gene: TRBJ2-1
CDR3 protein: CASGSSGLAGWGEQFF

V gene: TRBV9
J gene: TRBJ2-7
CDR3 protein: CASSVGDLYEQYF

V gene: TRBV5-8
J gene: TRBJ1-1
CDR3 protein: CASSWEDRETEAFF

V gene: TRBV20-1
J gene: TRBJ2-7
CDR3 protein: CSVGRTNNSYEQYF

V gene: TRBV5-1
J gene: TRBJ2-7
CDR3 protein: CASSPYQGLEQYF

V gene: TRBV19
J gene: TRBJ2-7
CDR3 protein: CASRGTLGQYF

V gene: TRBV7-2
J gene: TRBJ2-4
CDR3 protein: CASSLGGTESQNIQYF

V gene: TRBV7-3
J gene: TRBJ1-2
CDR3 protein: CASSLHGDRGYGYTF

V gene: TRBV7-8
J gene: TRBJ1-1
CDR3 protein: CASSLVGRATEAFF

V gene: TRBV7-9
J gene: TRBJ2-1
CDR3 protein: CASSSFSYGLAGVRGNEQFF

V gene: TRBV13
J gene: TRBJ2-7
CDR3 protein: CASSLRGTSLYEQYF

V gene: TRBV10-3
J gene: TRBJ2-7
CDR3 protein: CAISLIPGLSYEQYF

V gene: TRBV5-6
J gene: TRBJ1-2
CDR3 protein: CASSLSSGPTLDGYTF

V gene: TRBV3-1
J gene: TRBJ1-3
CDR3 protein: CASSQGTGNTIYF

V gene: TRBV5-4
J gene: TRBJ2-1
CDR3 protein: CASSFTTAYNEQFF

V gene: TRBV7-9
J gene: TRBJ1-1
CDR3 protein: CASSLGSARDTEAFF

V gene: TRBV20-1
J gene: TRBJ2-5
CDR3 protein: CSGLAGGGETQYF

V gene: TRBV12-3/TRBV12-4
J gene: TRBJ2-1
CDR3 protein: CASSPRGWGITNEQFF

V gene: TRBV2
J gene: TRBJ1-5
CDR3 protein: CASQWDRSIDQPQHF

V gene: TRBV7-8
J gene: TRBJ2-7
CDR3 protein: CASSLGRWRWASGSGDEQYF

V gene: TRBV28
J gene: TRBJ1-5
CDR3 protein: CASTVRGAQPQHF